What follows are 14 T cell receptor beta chains derived from one specimen sequenced in a study of T cell repertoires in cytomegalovirus infection. MiXCR, run by TCRdb on the reads, gives a single entry per CDR3 protein. The table records around 530,000 distinct CDR3 sequences, less than 30% of them present only once. Sample: PBMCs. The source of these receptors is a human donor in good health (CMV status not recorded). Some clones in this sample may be carry-over from other donors' samples.

The chain uses TRBV7-9 and TRBJ2-5; tentative D call: TRBD1 (5 bases). Germline V gene lookup returns CDR1 SEHNR and CDR2 FQNEAQ (reference sequence). V lost 2 bases, J lost 3 bases, and 13 bases lay in between. The CDR3 sequence is 15 residues long. The DNA for the CDR3 is TGTGCCAGCAGCTTAAATCGGATGACAGAAGAGACCCAGTACTTC. It encodes CASSLNRMTEETQYF.

This clonotype has only a few counts. The V gene is TRBV3-1, the J gene TRBJ1-1, with D maybe TRBD1 (5 bases). The V gene's germline CDR1 is LGHDT and CDR2 YNNKEL (reference sequence). Deletions cut 8 bases from V and 7 bases from J, with 11 bases between. The CDR3 loop spans 11 amino acids. CDR3 protein: CASGGDGEAFF. CDR3 bases: TGTGCCAGCGGGGGGGACGGTGAAGCTTTCTTT.

This rearrangement joins TRBV11-1 to TRBJ2-3, with 8 bases identical to TRBD1. Germline CDR1 is SGHAT and CDR2 is FQDESV (reference sequence). After removal of 5 bases from V and 5 bases from J, the junction contained 6 bases not matched to a gene. CDR3 size: 14 residues. CDR3 DNA sequence: TGTGCCAGCAGCGACAGGGGCGCGGGAGATACGCAGTATTTT. The encoded protein is CASSDRGAGDTQYF.

This clonotype has just a few counts. The chain has TRBV4-1 and TRBJ2-7; 9 positions agree with TRBD2. Germline CDR1 reads MGHRA; CDR2 reads YSYEKL. Losses at the gene ends were 4 bases for V and 4 bases for J; bases not matched to a gene: 11. The CDR3 is 16 residues long. CDR3 in amino acids: CASSLLGLAKLYEQYF. The CDR3 coding sequence is TGCGCCAGCAGCCTCCTCGGACTAGCGAAACTTTACGAGCAGTACTTC.

In regard to this clonotype: Its ends do not fully match the called genes, so a read error is possible. The CDR3: CASSQGPTVAFF. CDR3 sequence (DNA): TGTGCCAGCAGCCAGGGACCGACTGTAGCTTTCTTT. The chain couples TRBV6-8 to TRBJ1-1; perhaps TRBD1 as D (5 bases). In germline, CDR1 is MNHGY, CDR2 SAAAGT. CDR3 size: 12 residues.

Worth noting for this clonotype: A read error may explain this, as a much larger clone is one base away. CDR3 bases: TGTCCCAGCAGTTACAAGTGGAACACTGAAGCTTTCTTT. This gives the protein CPSSYKWNTEAFF. The chain is built from TRBV6-5 and TRBJ1-1; D uncertain. The CDR3 has 13 residues. The V gene's germline CDR1 is MNHEY and CDR2 SVGAGI.

The rearrangement uses TRBV6-6 and TRBJ2-1; a weak D match, TRBD1 (5 bases). Deletions cut 6 bases from V and 9 bases from J, with 18 bases between. There are 14 residues in the CDR3. The germline V gene encodes CDR1 MNHNY and CDR2 SVGAGI (reference sequence). The CDR3 here is CASSAPTAYLEQFF. Written as DNA, the CDR3 is TGTGCCAGCAGCGCCCCGACAGCGTATCTTGAGCAGTTCTTC.

The genes are TRBV10-3 and TRBJ1-6, with TRBD1 matching over 7 bases. Germline V gives CDR1 ENHRY, CDR2 SYGVKD. This CDR3 has 13 amino acids. V shed 8 bases, J shed 8 bases, and the junction held 6 bases outside the gene matches. The CDR3 nucleotides are TGTGCCATCGGTACCCAGGGGGATTCACCCCTCCACTTT. The encoded protein is CAIGTQGDSPLHF.

The chain combines TRBV7-9 with TRBJ2-7; D is perhaps TRBD2 (5 bases). V was shortened by 5 bases and J by 0 bases, with 11 bases between the two germline ends. The CDR3 is 14 amino acids. Looked up from germline, CDR1 is SEHNR and CDR2 is FQNEAQ (reference sequence). The CDR3 is CASSPSTNSYEQYF. The CDR3 bases are TGTGCCAGCAGCCCATCGACTAACTCCTACGAGCAGTACTTC.

In its sample, this clonotype was seen a few times. The rearrangement uses TRBV5-1 and TRBJ1-1; TRBD1 matches 7 bases. The CDR3 is 15 amino acids. The V segment lost 4 bases and the J segment 8 bases; nucleotides outside the gene matches: 14. Germline CDR1 SGHRS, CDR2 YFSETQ. For the CDR3, the DNA is TGCGCCAGCAGCAGGGGGACAGATCTAATCCCCGAAGCTTTCTTT. It translates to CASSRGTDLIPEAFF.

The V and J genes are TRBV30 and TRBJ2-3; no definite D call. The CDR3 covers 12 residues. V was cut by 4 bases and J by 0 bases, with 5 bases left in between. Germline CDR1 and CDR2: GTSNPN and SVGIG (reference sequence). The CDR3 loop is CAWTVSTDTQYF. CDR3 nucleotides: TGTGCCTGGACAGTTAGCACAGATACGCAGTATTTT. The full variable domain, in which reference TRBV30 and TRBJ2-3 provide the parts outside the CDR3, is SQTIHQWPATLVQPVGSPLSLECTVEGTSNPNLYWYRQAAGRGLQLLFYSVGIGQISSEVPQNLSASRPQDRQFILSSKKLLLSDSGFYLCAWTVSTDTQYFGPGTRLTVL.

V and J are TRBV7-2 and TRBJ1-3, with D possibly TRBD1 on 6 matching bases. The length of the CDR3 is 16 residues. CDR1 and CDR2 (germline): SGHTA, FQGNSA. Trimming shortened V by 1 base and J by 4 bases, and 14 bases separated the two germline ends. The CDR3 nucleotides are TGTGCCAGCAGCTTAGGGTCGTCTAGGGGGGGAAACACCATATATTTT. Translation: CASSLGSSRGGNTIYF.

This clonotype was recorded a few times. The chain employs TRBV12-3 or TRBV12-4 and TRBJ2-1; TRBD1 might be the D (6 bases). The ends were cut back, 2 bases at V and 8 bases at J, with 10 bases in the middle. This CDR3 comprises 13 residues. CDR3 region: CASSLTGTHEQFF. The CDR3 nucleotides are TGTGCCAGCAGTTTAACAGGGACCCATGAGCAGTTCTTC.

This clonotype turned up a few times. The chain recombines TRBV6-8 with TRBJ2-1; unclear D gene. This CDR3 spans 16 amino acids. Germline CDR1 reads MNHGY; CDR2 reads SAAAGT. Trimming left V 2 bases short and J 0 bases short, with 11 bases between. CDR3 region: CASSYTAISSYNEQFF. The CDR3 DNA is TGTGCCAGCAGTTACACCGCGATAAGCTCCTACAATGAGCAGTTCTTC.